A selection of T cell receptor beta chains follows, all from one sample in a study of blood T cell repertoires in COVID-19. The method was immunoSEQ multiplex PCR; TCRdb's version includes in-frame clones alone and lacks a portion of them. The sample contains tens of thousands of clones, around 85% of which appear only once. Material: peripheral blood. The receptors here all came from a human donor with active COVID-19. The donor label of this sample is uncertain. Each CDR3 is given with its conserved first and last residue. The D gene is left open where the match is weak. The size of a clone is reported for some rows only, either as once, few or many, or as a class for expanded clones.

v_call: TRBV4-1; j_call: TRBJ2-1; d_call: .; clone_size: medium-sized; cdr3_aa: CASSTGGWDEQFF; cdr3_nt: TGCGCCAGCAGCACTGGGGGGTGGGATGAGCAGTTCTTC
v_call: TRBV5-1; j_call: TRBJ2-1; d_call: .; clone_size: .; cdr3_aa: CASSLTGEQFF; cdr3_nt: TGCGCCAGCAGCTTGACGGGTGAGCAGTTCTTC
v_call: TRBV7-3; j_call: TRBJ2-7; d_call: TRBD1; clone_size: .; cdr3_aa: CASSPLGTGLDEQYF; cdr3_nt: TGTGCCAGCAGCCCCTTGGGGACAGGGCTCGACGAGCAGTACTTC
v_call: TRBV28; j_call: TRBJ2-1; d_call: TRBD2; clone_size: once; cdr3_aa: CASSFSLAGVNEQFF; cdr3_nt: TGTGCCAGCAGTTTCTCACTAGCGGGAGTCAATGAGCAGTTCTTC
v_call: TRBV5-5; j_call: TRBJ2-1; d_call: .; clone_size: once; cdr3_aa: CASSLGRDEQFF; cdr3_nt: TGTGCCAGCAGCTTGGGCCGGGATGAGCAGTTCTTC
v_call: TRBV21-1; j_call: TRBJ2-7; d_call: .; clone_size: .; cdr3_aa: CASSKGLTSCHSYEQYF; cdr3_nt: TGTGCCAGCAGCAAAGGCCTAACTAGCTGCCACTCCTACGAGCAGTACTTC
v_call: TRBV11-2; j_call: TRBJ2-3; d_call: TRBD2; clone_size: .; cdr3_aa: CASSLEVAGGDTQYF; cdr3_nt: TGTGCCAGCAGCTTAGAAGTCGCCGGGGGGGATACGCAGTATTTT
v_call: TRBV28; j_call: TRBJ1-5; d_call: .; clone_size: .; cdr3_aa: CATSVGNQPQHF; cdr3_nt: TGTGCCACTTCGGTCGGCAATCAGCCCCAGCATTTT
v_call: TRBV5-1; j_call: TRBJ2-7; d_call: TRBD1; clone_size: .; cdr3_aa: CASSLQGQGFYEQYF; cdr3_nt: TGCGCCAGCAGCTTGCAGGGACAGGGGTTCTACGAGCAGTACTTC
v_call: TRBV28; j_call: TRBJ2-7; d_call: TRBD1; clone_size: .; cdr3_aa: CASGQTGAPYEQYF; cdr3_nt: TGTGCCAGCGGGCAGACAGGGGCTCCCTACGAGCAGTACTTC
v_call: TRBV6-6; j_call: TRBJ2-7; d_call: TRBD2; clone_size: .; cdr3_aa: CASSSSSGSIYEQYF; cdr3_nt: TGTGCCAGCAGTTCTTCTAGCGGGAGTATCTACGAGCAGTACTTC
v_call: TRBV19; j_call: TRBJ2-1; d_call: .; clone_size: .; cdr3_aa: CASRKEDSYNEQFF; cdr3_nt: TGTGCCAGCAGAAAAGAGGACTCCTACAATGAGCAGTTCTTC
v_call: TRBV7-3; j_call: TRBJ2-3; d_call: TRBD2; clone_size: .; cdr3_aa: CASSFGLAGSTDTQYF; cdr3_nt: TGTGCCAGCAGCTTCGGACTAGCGGGGTCCACAGATACGCAGTATTTT
v_call: TRBV2; j_call: TRBJ1-6; d_call: .; clone_size: .; cdr3_aa: CASSQGNNSPLHF; cdr3_nt: TGTGCCAGCAGCCAGGGGAACAATTCACCCCTCCACTTT
v_call: TRBV11-1; j_call: TRBJ2-1; d_call: TRBD2; clone_size: .; cdr3_aa: CASSMERDILREQFF; cdr3_nt: TGTGCCAGCAGCATGGAGCGGGATATCTTACGTGAGCAGTTCTTC
v_call: TRBV19; j_call: TRBJ1-4; d_call: .; clone_size: .; cdr3_aa: CASSIGGGYGEKLFF; cdr3_nt: TGTGCCAGTAGTATCGGTGGGGGCTACGGTGAAAAACTGTTTTTT
v_call: TRBV27; j_call: TRBJ1-5; d_call: .; clone_size: .; cdr3_aa: CASRRNSNQPQHF; cdr3_nt: TGTGCCAGCAGGCGAAATAGCAATCAGCCCCAGCATTTT
v_call: TRBV9; j_call: TRBJ2-1; d_call: .; clone_size: .; cdr3_aa: CASSEGWAGYNEQFF; cdr3_nt: TGTGCCAGCAGCGAAGGCTGGGCGGGATACAATGAGCAGTTCTTC
v_call: TRBV28; j_call: TRBJ1-3; d_call: .; clone_size: .; cdr3_aa: CATTREISGNTIYF; cdr3_nt: TGTGCCACAACCCGGGAAATCTCTGGAAACACCATATATTTT
v_call: TRBV15; j_call: TRBJ1-2; d_call: TRBD1; clone_size: once; cdr3_aa: CATSRSGQGAHYGYTF; cdr3_nt: TGTGCCACCAGCAGATCAGGACAGGGGGCCCACTATGGCTACACCTTC
v_call: TRBV28; j_call: TRBJ1-1; d_call: .; clone_size: once; cdr3_aa: CASSPPGYTEAFF; cdr3_nt: TGTGCCAGCAGTCCGCCCGGGTACACTGAAGCTTTCTTT
v_call: TRBV6-5; j_call: TRBJ2-1; d_call: .; clone_size: .; cdr3_aa: CASGTYNEQFF; cdr3_nt: TGTGCCAGCGGGACATACAATGAGCAGTTCTTC
v_call: TRBV19; j_call: TRBJ2-7; d_call: TRBD2; clone_size: .; cdr3_aa: CASSTTLAGRGRSYEQYF; cdr3_nt: TGTGCCAGTAGTACAACACTAGCCGGGAGGGGAAGATCCTACGAGCAGTACTTC
v_call: TRBV7-9; j_call: TRBJ1-1; d_call: .; clone_size: .; cdr3_aa: CASSFTANTEAFF; cdr3_nt: TGTGCCAGCAGCTTCACAGCAAACACTGAAGCTTTCTTT
v_call: TRBV6-4; j_call: TRBJ2-5; d_call: TRBD2; clone_size: .; cdr3_aa: CAAKREGQETQYF; cdr3_nt: TGTGCCGCGAAGCGGGAGGGCCAAGAGACCCAGTACTTC
v_call: TRBV27; j_call: TRBJ2-7; d_call: .; clone_size: .; cdr3_aa: CASRPQAQPRLKQYF; cdr3_nt: TGTGCCAGCAGGCCCCAAGCGCAGCCAAGGTTAAAGCAGTACTTC
v_call: TRBV5-4; j_call: TRBJ1-1; d_call: .; clone_size: .; cdr3_aa: CASSFQQTNTEAFF; cdr3_nt: TGTGCCAGCAGCTTCCAACAAACGAACACTGAAGCTTTCTTT
v_call: TRBV11-1; j_call: TRBJ2-5; d_call: .; clone_size: once; cdr3_aa: CASSRGQQETQYF; cdr3_nt: TGTGCCAGCAGCCGAGGACAGCAAGAGACCCAGTACTTC
v_call: TRBV6-5; j_call: TRBJ1-6; d_call: TRBD1; clone_size: .; cdr3_aa: CASGGTATRNSPLHF; cdr3_nt: TGTGCCAGCGGGGGGACAGCCACTAGGAATTCACCCCTCCACTTT